One and the same sample provided the 15 T cell receptor beta chains below, sequenced in a study of CD8 T cells in ankylosing spondylitis. One entry per CDR3 protein results from TCRdb running MiXCR on the 5' RACE reads. Of roughly 100,000 distinct CDR3 sequences in the sample, about 8.3% are singletons; the top ten hold 9.9%. Material for sequencing was blood, either unsorted or a sorted T cell fraction (not recorded which). The receptors were gathered from a male donor with ankylosing spondylitis or in good health (not recorded which).

This clonotype was detected many times. The rearrangement uses TRBV5-5 and TRBJ2-3; D tentatively reads TRBD1 or TRBD2 (5 bases each). The CDR3 sequence is 18 residues long. The germline V and J ends were trimmed by 1 base and 2 bases, with 20 bases remaining between them. The germline V gene has CDR1 SGHKS and CDR2 YYEKEE (reference sequence). The CDR3 loop reads CASSLSVRDGLHTDTQYF. DNA for the CDR3: TGTGCCAGCAGCTTGAGCGTACGGGACGGCCTACACACAGATACGCAGTATTTT.

The rearrangement links TRBV7-9 to TRBJ2-3; D assignment may be TRBD1 or TRBD2 (5 bases each). V shed 1 base and J shed 8 bases, with 13 bases lying between them. The CDR3 is made up of 14 amino acids. CDR1 and CDR2 (germline): SEHNR, FQNEAQ (reference sequence). The CDR3 sequence is CASSLEAVGGTQYF. CDR3 DNA sequence: TGTGCCAGCAGCTTAGAAGCGGTTGGGGGTACGCAGTATTTT.

This clonotype was counted ten times or more. This chain connects TRBV20-1 to TRBJ1-5; maybe TRBD1 (5 bases). The CDR3 is 17 residues long. The germline gives CDR1 DFQATT, CDR2 SNEGSKA (reference sequence). V was cut by 0 bases and J by 6 bases, with 21 bases left in between. The DNA for the CDR3 is TGCAGTGCTAGAGAGGAAACGACGGGACTCCAGGGTCAGCCCCAGCATTTT. Residues: CSAREETTGLQGQPQHF.

This clonotype was counted many times. This chain joins TRBV6-2 or TRBV6-3 and TRBJ2-3, with TRBD2 matching 7 bases. V was pared by 5 bases and J by 0 bases, with 8 bases of the junction left unmatched. CDR1 MNHEY and CDR2 SVGEGT come from the germline V gene. The CDR3 contains 16 residues. CDR3 in DNA: TGTGCCAGCAGTCCCCGGGTTAGCGGGAGCACAGATACGCAGTATTTT. It specifies CASSPRVSGSTDTQYF.

This clonotype was detected only a few times. V and J are TRBV30 and TRBJ1-2, with no clear D. V was shortened by 0 bases and J by 7 bases, with 9 bases between the two germline ends. The CDR3 length is 12 residues. Germline-derived CDR1 and CDR2 are GTSNPN and SVGIG (reference sequence). The DNA for the CDR3 is TGTGCCTGGAGTGTACTCGGATCTGGCTACACCTTC. Translating gives CAWSVLGSGYTF. Supplemented by reference TRBV30 and TRBJ1-2, the full variable domain reads SQTIHQWPATLVQPVGSPLSLECTVEGTSNPNLYWYRQAAGRGLQLLFYSVGIGQISSEVPQNLSASRPQDRQFILSSKKLLLSDSGFYLCAWSVLGSGYTFGSGTRLTVV.

This clonotype has a handful of counts. J is TRBJ1-6 and V is TRBV11-2; D is ambiguous. This CDR3 contains 14 residues. V was pared by 5 bases and J by 0 bases, with 5 bases between. Germline V CDR1 and CDR2: SGHAT, FQNNGV. CDR3 nucleotide sequence: TGTGCCAGCAGCCGGGACTCCTATAATTCACCCCTCCACTTT. Translating gives CASSRDSYNSPLHF.

The table lists this clonotype with many counts. The V call is TRBV6-1, the J call TRBJ2-1, with D possibly matching TRBD2 (6 bases). V was trimmed by 7 bases and J by 4 bases, leaving 17 bases between them. The CDR3 is 15 residues long. Germline V gene data show CDR1 as MNHNS and CDR2 as SASEGT. CDR3 amino acids: CASTPGTGTYNEQFF. CDR3 bases: TGTGCCAGCACCCCAGGGACTGGGACGTACAATGAGCAGTTCTTC.

This clonotype was observed many times. The J gene is TRBJ2-1, the V gene TRBV20-1; TRBD2 matches 10 bases. This CDR3 has 13 amino acids. Germline values: CDR1 DFQATT, CDR2 SNEGSKA (reference sequence). V shed 6 bases and J 8 bases; nucleotides not matched to a gene: 7. CDR3: CSAGLADRYEQFF. DNA of the CDR3: TGCAGTGCCGGACTAGCGGACCGGTATGAGCAGTTCTTC.

This clonotype was seen repeatedly, ten times or more. V and J are TRBV20-1 and TRBJ2-7; D is ambiguous. V lost 4 bases to trimming and J lost 5 bases, with 12 bases between them. CDR3 size: 12 residues. CDR1 is DFQATT, CDR2 SNEGSKA, per germline (reference sequence). CDR3 residues: CSAIDLRDEQYF. The CDR3 DNA reads as TGCAGTGCTATTGATTTAAGGGACGAGCAGTACTTC.

This sequence joins TRBV18 and TRBJ1-3; possible D gene TRBD1, 6 bases. Germline V CDR1 and CDR2: KGHSH, LQKENI. The length of the CDR3 is 17 residues. Trimming shortened V by 6 bases and J by 0 bases, and 18 bases separated the two germline ends. This CDR3 is CASSLSPQGLSGNTIYF. The DNA for the CDR3 is TGTGCCAGCTCTCTTTCCCCGCAGGGGCTCTCTGGAAACACCATATATTTT.

This clonotype occurred many times. This rearrangement joins TRBV27 to TRBJ2-7, with 8 positions matching TRBD1. Germline loops: CDR1 MNHEY, CDR2 SMNVEV (reference sequence). The CDR3 totals 16 residues. Germline trimming cut 1 base from V and 5 bases from J; bases unmatched to any gene: 10. The CDR3 nucleotides read TGTGCCAGCAGTTTATTTCCCAGATCGACAGGGGACGAGCAGTACTTC. Translating gives CASSLFPRSTGDEQYF.

This clonotype was detected a few times. V is TRBV5-5 and J is TRBJ1-5, with 7 bases fitting TRBD1. The ends lost 4 bases at V and 5 bases at J; junction bases unmatched: 9. The length of the CDR3 is 15 residues. The germline gives CDR1 SGHKS, CDR2 YYEKEE (reference sequence). The CDR3 protein is CASSLTTGQHQPQHF. As DNA, the CDR3 is TGTGCCAGCAGCCTCACGACAGGGCAACATCAGCCCCAGCATTTT.

This clonotype was seen ten or more times. V is TRBV28 and J is TRBJ2-2; D remains ambiguous. The length of the CDR3 is 12 residues. Trimming took 1 base from V and 6 from J, leaving 3 bases between them. The germline V gene has CDR1 MDHEN and CDR2 SYDVKM. The CDR3 nucleotides are TGTGCCAGCAGTTTATTGGCCGGGGAGCTGTTTTTT. The encoded protein is CASSLLAGELFF.

At least ten counts were recorded for this clonotype. The chain couples TRBV20-1 to TRBJ2-1; no clear D gene. The CDR3 consists of 15 residues. V was pared by 5 bases and J by 0 bases, with 14 bases between. Germline V gene data show CDR1 as DFQATT and CDR2 as SNEGSKA (reference sequence). CDR3 coding DNA: TGCAGTGCTTCGTTGGCTGTGAGCTCCTACAATGAGCAGTTCTTC. Its translation is CSASLAVSSYNEQFF.

This clonotype was observed at least ten times. This rearrangement joins TRBV11-2 to TRBJ1-2; D possibly corresponds to TRBD1 (6 bases). Looked up from germline, CDR1 is SGHAT and CDR2 is FQNNGV. V shed 6 bases and J shed 8 bases, with 13 bases lying between them. CDR3 length: 12 residues. The CDR3 spells CASSLGGQGYTF. The CDR3 nucleotides read TGTGCCAGCAGTCTAGGGGGACAAGGCTACACCTTC.